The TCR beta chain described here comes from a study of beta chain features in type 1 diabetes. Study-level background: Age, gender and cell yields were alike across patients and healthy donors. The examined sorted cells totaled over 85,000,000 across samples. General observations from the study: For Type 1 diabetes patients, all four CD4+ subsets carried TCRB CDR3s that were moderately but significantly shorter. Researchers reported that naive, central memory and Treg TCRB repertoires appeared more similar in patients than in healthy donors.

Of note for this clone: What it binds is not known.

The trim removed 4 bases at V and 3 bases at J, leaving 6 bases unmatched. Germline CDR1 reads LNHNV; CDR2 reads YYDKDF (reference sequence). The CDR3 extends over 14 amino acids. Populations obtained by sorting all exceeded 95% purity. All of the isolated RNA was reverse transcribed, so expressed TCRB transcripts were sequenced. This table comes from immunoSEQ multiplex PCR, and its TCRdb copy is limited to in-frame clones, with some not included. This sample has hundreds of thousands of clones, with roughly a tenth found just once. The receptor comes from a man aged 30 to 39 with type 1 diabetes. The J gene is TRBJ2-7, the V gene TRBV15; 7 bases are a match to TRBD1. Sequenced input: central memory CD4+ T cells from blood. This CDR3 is CATSKTTGNYEQYF. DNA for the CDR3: TGTGCCACCAGCAAGACGACAGGGAACTACGAGCAGTACTTC.